The subject of this entry is one T cell receptor beta chain. Antigen unknown. The data belong to a study of molecular identifiers for immune sequencing clone quantification. Study summary: In replicates, RNA from about 21,000 or 97,000 naive CD8 cells was split five ways, four sequenced.

Libraries of bulk TCR were made by previously described methods (with listed TCR primers). TCRdb processed the PCR reads anew with MiXCR; each CDR3 protein has one entry. The data hold 400,000 to 600,000 distinct CDR3 sequences, with over 20% observed a single time. General study points: Highly expanded clones may be undercounted when identical TCR molecules share barcodes. Clones that had above 20 RNA copies took up over 99% of effector molecules but under 1% in naive cells.

The TCR sequence derives from a human donor in good health. Some libraries in this study had Jurkat cell RNA spiked in. The sequencing sample was made of naive CD8+ T cells from blood, with Jurkat cell RNA spiked in. The subset: FACS-sorted CD8+CD4-CCR7+CD45RA+ naive T cells.

DNA of the CDR3: TGCGCCAGCAGCCAAGAAGCGGGGCGGGAGTTTTACAATGAGCAGTTCTTC. Translated, it gives CASSQEAGREFYNEQFF. This chain joins TRBV4-1 and TRBJ2-1; TRBD2 agrees at 7 bases. V dropped 0 bases and J dropped 4; count of bases not matched to a gene: 9. Germline CDR1 reads MGHRA; CDR2 reads YSYEKL. This CDR3 has 17 amino acids.